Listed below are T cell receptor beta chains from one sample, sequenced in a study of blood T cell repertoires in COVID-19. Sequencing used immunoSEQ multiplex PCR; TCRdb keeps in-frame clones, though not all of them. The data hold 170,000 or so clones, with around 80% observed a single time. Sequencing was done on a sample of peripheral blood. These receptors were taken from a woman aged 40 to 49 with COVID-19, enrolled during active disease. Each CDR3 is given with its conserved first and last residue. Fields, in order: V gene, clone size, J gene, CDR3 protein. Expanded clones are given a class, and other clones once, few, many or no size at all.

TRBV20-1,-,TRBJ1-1,CSTGNTEAFF
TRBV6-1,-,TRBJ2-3,CASSEVQGESTDTQYF
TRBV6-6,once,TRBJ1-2,CASILGTGGLRGYTF
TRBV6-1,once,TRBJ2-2,CASSEFPGQSRGELFF
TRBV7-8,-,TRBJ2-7,CASSQLAAPSSYEQYF
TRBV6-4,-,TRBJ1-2,CASRPDRSGGYTF
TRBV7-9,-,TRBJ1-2,CASSLALLGGYTF
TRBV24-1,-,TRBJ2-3,CASGTGQTNTDTQYF
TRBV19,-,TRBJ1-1,CASSSPGVNTEAFF
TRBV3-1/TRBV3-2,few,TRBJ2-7,CASSQENSNEQYF
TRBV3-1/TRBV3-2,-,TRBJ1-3,CASSHMTGTGNTIYF
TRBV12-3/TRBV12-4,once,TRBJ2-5,CASSPKETQYF
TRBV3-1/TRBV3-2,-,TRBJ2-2,CASSQDLTSGSLGELFF
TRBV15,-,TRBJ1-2,CATSRSWGTANYGYTF
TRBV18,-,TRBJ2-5,CASSPSSSETQYF
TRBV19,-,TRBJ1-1,CASSIVENTEAFF
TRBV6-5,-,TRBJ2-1,CASSYSTYNEQFF
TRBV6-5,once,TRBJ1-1,CASSFRQNTEAFF
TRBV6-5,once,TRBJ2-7,CASSFIAGPSYEQYF
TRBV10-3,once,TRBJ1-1,CAISESGQGWTEAFF
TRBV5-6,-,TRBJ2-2,CASSFDLQGARGSGELFF
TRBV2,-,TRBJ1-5,CASSEGPGGGYQPQHF
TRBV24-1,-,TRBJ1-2,CATSDTRTGTYGYTF
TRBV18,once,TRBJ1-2,CASSVKRGNLPNYGYTF
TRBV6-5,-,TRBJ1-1,CASSYSTLLMNTEAFF
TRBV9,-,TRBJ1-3,CASSVGGEENTIYF
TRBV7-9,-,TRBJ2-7,CASSFRGSHEQYF
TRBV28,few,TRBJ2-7,CASSSTGGYEQYF
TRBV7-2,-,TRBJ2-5,CASSLATSGEETQYF
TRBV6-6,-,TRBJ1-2,CASSEPGQGVYGYTF
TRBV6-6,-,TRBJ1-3,CASRSNSGNTIYF
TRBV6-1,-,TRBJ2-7,CASSEAIDRVGYEQYF
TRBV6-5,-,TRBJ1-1,CASSQYMISEAFF